Here is one T cell receptor beta chain with its context. This may be a read error, as it is one base from a much larger clone. This CDR3 is missing its conserved last phenylalanine or tryptophan, likely due to a read error. TCRdb re-derived calls from the multiplex PCR reads in MiXCR, one entry per CDR3 protein. This table has 14,000 to 15,000 distinct CDR3 sequences, around 50% appearing once. V was pared by 3 bases and J by 7 bases, with 14 bases between. The CDR3 contains 13 residues. Germline CDR1 reads SGDLS; CDR2 reads YYNGEE. This entry is derived from a study of breast tumors, draining lymph nodes, adjacent tissues.

The chain carries TRBV9 and TRBJ2-7; D not resolved. This clonotype was sampled from a female donor with breast cancer. Some clones in this sample may be carry-over from other donors' samples. Sequencing used tumor-adjacent breast tissue. The CDR3 bases are TGTGCCAGCAGCGCCTTCCAGCACAATGAGCAGTACTCC. Residues: CASSAFQHNEQYS.